The 8 T cell receptor beta chains below were found in one sample sequenced in a study of radiation and T cells in renal cell carcinoma. The data were produced by immunoSEQ multiplex PCR, yet TCRdb's version contains in-frame clones alone and is incomplete. The table has nearly 20,000 clones, around 63% seen once. Documented treatment: 15 Gy SBRT to primary tumor, nephrectomy 4 weeks later. Sequenced material: tumor tissue, taken from a patient whose treatment included radiotherapy and nephrectomy. These TCRs come from a woman aged 70 to 79 with renal cell carcinoma.

This clone was counted between two and nine times. The chain joins TRBV19 to TRBJ2-1, with D uncertain. The CDR3 runs 17 residues. The germline gives CDR1 LNHDA, CDR2 SQIVND (reference sequence). The V gene lost 5 bases and the J gene lost 0 bases, with 17 bases spanning the gap. CDR3 in amino acids: CASSGRGITISYNEQFF. CDR3 nucleotides: TGTGCCAGTAGTGGCCGAGGAATTACCATCTCCTACAATGAGCAGTTCTTC.

This clone was counted only a few times. The chain recombines TRBV4-3 with TRBJ1-3, with D unclear. Per the germline V gene, CDR1 is LGHNA and CDR2 is YSLEER. CDR3 size: 20 residues. Trimming removed 0 bases at V and 0 bases at J, with 21 bases between. DNA of the CDR3: TGCGCCAGCAGCCAAGATACATTCATCCGAAGGGAGAGCTCTGGAAACACCATATATTTT. Translating gives CASSQDTFIRRESSGNTIYF.

CDR3 loop: CASSGDSYEQYF. CDR3 in DNA: TGCGCCAGCAGCGGGGATAGCTACGAGCAGTACTTC. V and J are TRBV5-1 and TRBJ2-7, with D hard to call. The CDR3 has 12 amino acids. Germline lookup yields CDR1 SGHRS and CDR2 YFSETQ. Trimming took off 4 bases at V and 3 bases at J, with 8 bases between the two ends.

The chain employs TRBV6-1 and TRBJ2-7, with 7 bases lining up with TRBD1. This CDR3 is built from 13 residues. CDR1 is MNHNS, CDR2 SASEGT, per germline. J gave up 5 bases and V 4 bases, and 5 bases lay outside the gene matches. CDR3 amino acids: CASSGARGHEQYF. The CDR3 DNA reads as TGTGCCAGCAGTGGGGCTAGGGGGCACGAGCAGTACTTC.

This clone is hyperexpanded. The chain combines TRBV20-1 with TRBJ2-7, with unresolved D. Per germline, CDR1 DFQATT and CDR2 SNEGSKA (reference sequence). The V and J ends lost 3 bases and 6 bases respectively, with 9 bases between them. This CDR3 is built from 11 residues. The CDR3 loop reads CSARTGREQYF. The CDR3 bases are TGCAGTGCTAGGACCGGACGCGAGCAGTACTTC.

The gene calls are TRBV12-5 and TRBJ1-3; D remains unclear. V was shortened by 1 base and J by 0 bases, with 13 bases between the two germline ends. Germline V gene sequence: CDR1 LGHNT, CDR2 FRNRAP. The CDR3 length is 17 residues. CDR3 protein: CASGLDLGRTSGNTIYF. CDR3 sequence (DNA): TGTGCTAGTGGTTTGGACCTCGGACGAACCTCTGGAAACACCATATATTTT.

The CDR3 loop reads CASSETPNTEAFF. The CDR3 nucleotides read TGTGCCAGCAGCGAAACACCGAACACTGAAGCTTTCTTT. The V gene is TRBV9, the J gene TRBJ1-1; no reliable D call. V lost 3 bases to trimming and J lost 1 base, with 7 bases between them. Germline V gene sequence: CDR1 SGDLS, CDR2 YYNGEE. This CDR3 contains 13 residues.

The J gene is TRBJ1-3, the V gene TRBV11-2; no clear D. Per germline, CDR1 SGHAT and CDR2 FQNNGV. This CDR3 spans 16 amino acids. Between the trimmed V and J ends, which lost 0 bases and 4 bases, there was a span of 13 bases. The CDR3 is CASSLEWGIGGNTIYF. As DNA, the CDR3 is TGTGCCAGCAGCTTAGAATGGGGAATAGGAGGAAACACCATATATTTT.